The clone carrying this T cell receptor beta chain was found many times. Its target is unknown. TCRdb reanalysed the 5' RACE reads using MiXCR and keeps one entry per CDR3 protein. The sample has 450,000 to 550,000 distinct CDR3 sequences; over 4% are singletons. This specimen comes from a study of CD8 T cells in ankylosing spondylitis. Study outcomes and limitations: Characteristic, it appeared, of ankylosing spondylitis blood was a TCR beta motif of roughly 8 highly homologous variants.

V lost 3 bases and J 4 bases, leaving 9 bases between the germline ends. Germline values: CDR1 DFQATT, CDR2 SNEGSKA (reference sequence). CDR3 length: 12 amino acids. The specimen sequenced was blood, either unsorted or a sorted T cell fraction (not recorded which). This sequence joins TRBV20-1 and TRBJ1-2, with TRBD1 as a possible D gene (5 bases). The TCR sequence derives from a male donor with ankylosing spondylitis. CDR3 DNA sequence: TGCAGTGCTAGTAGAGGGGTCTATGGCTACACCTTC. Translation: CSASRGVYGYTF.